Listed below are T cell receptor beta chains from one sample, sequenced in a study of T cell repertoires in cytomegalovirus infection. TCRdb re-analysed the reads in MiXCR, keeping a single row per CDR3 protein. The table includes fewer than 650,000 distinct CDR3 sequences, around 40% detected once. The antigens of these receptors remain unknown. The sequences come from cultured PBMCs, collected from culture after CMV antigen stimulation. The receptors were sampled from a human donor in good health (CMV status not recorded). Some clones in this sample may be carry-over from other donors' samples. Both conserved end residues are trimmed from each CDR3. The order of the fields is clone size, J gene, V gene, CDR3 protein. Clone size is not always given. Where it is, it says once, few, many or a class for expanded clones.

once TRBJ2-3 TRBV14 ASSPWISTDTQY
NA TRBJ2-5 TRBV10-3 AISESGGVSNGETQY
NA TRBJ1-2 TRBV6-8 ASSPSFGTGNNYGYT
few TRBJ2-1 TRBV7-2 ASNGGTGPINEQF
NA TRBJ2-3 TRBV7-2 ASSLQGIDTQY
NA TRBJ1-1 TRBV19 ASRQGELNTEAF
NA TRBJ2-3 TRBV6-5 ASSPAGVGTDTQY
NA TRBJ2-2 TRBV20-1 SARISGVNTGELF
NA TRBJ1-1 TRBV27 ASSFPGVAEAF
NA TRBJ2-5 TRBV7-8 ASSSRVQGDQETQY
NA TRBJ2-3 TRBV4-2 ASSQDHQLRYTDTQY
NA TRBJ1-5 TRBV12-3/TRBV12-4 ASSYGDRGLQPQH
NA TRBJ2-3 TRBV20-1 SARISGRAPTDTQY
NA TRBJ2-3 TRBV28 ASSPREWGTDTQY
NA TRBJ2-2 TRBV10-3 AVGASTTGELF
NA TRBJ2-3 TRBV27 ASGFRADTQY
NA TRBJ2-1 TRBV7-9 ASSVPSGGRASYNEQF
once TRBJ2-3 TRBV5-5 ASSFRDRLADTQY
NA TRBJ1-5 TRBV6-2/TRBV6-3 ASRERWQPQH
few TRBJ1-1 TRBV15 ATSRVSTGGKAF
NA TRBJ1-5 TRBV6-1 ASSEFGGGGAGQH
NA TRBJ2-1 TRBV7-4 ASSGKTEPYNEQF
NA TRBJ2-1 TRBV27 ASATSWTKVSYNEQF
many TRBJ1-2 TRBV7-2 ASSLTRAGGYT
NA TRBJ1-4 TRBV19 ASSTWTVGVGKLF
many TRBJ2-7 TRBV7-2 ASSLGPYYEQY
NA TRBJ2-7 TRBV4-1 ASSQGFGRREQY
NA TRBJ2-1 TRBV7-2 ASRHALAGGHEQF
many TRBJ2-7 TRBV7-2 ASSSNIRDYRRSEQY
few TRBJ2-7 TRBV5-1 ASELGTMSGSGYEQY
many TRBJ2-3 TRBV7-2 ASSLGPPGGSGTDTQY
few TRBJ1-4 TRBV6-1 ASTKLARANEKLF
NA TRBJ1-1 TRBV7-9 ASSRGTGGTEAF
few TRBJ2-3 TRBV5-6 ASKVEGVAGRLTDTQY
NA TRBJ1-4 TRBV20-1 SARDAGQGNEKLF
NA TRBJ2-7 TRBV29-1 SVETARGYEQY
NA TRBJ2-2 TRBV7-2 ASSSKGQAIPNTGELF